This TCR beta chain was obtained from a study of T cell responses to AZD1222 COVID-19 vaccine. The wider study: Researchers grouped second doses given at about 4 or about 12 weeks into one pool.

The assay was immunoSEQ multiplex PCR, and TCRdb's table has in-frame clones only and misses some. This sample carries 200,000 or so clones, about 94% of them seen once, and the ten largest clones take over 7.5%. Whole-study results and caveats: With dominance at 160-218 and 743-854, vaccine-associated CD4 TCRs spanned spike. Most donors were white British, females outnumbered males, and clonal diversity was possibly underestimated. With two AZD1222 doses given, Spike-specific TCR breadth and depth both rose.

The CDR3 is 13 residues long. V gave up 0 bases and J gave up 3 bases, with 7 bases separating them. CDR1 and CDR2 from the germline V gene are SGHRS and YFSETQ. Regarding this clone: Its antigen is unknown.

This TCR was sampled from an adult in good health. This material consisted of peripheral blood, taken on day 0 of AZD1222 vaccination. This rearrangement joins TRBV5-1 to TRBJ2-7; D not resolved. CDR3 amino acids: CASSLDGYYEQYF. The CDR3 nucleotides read TGCGCCAGCAGCTTGGACGGATACTACGAGCAGTACTTC.